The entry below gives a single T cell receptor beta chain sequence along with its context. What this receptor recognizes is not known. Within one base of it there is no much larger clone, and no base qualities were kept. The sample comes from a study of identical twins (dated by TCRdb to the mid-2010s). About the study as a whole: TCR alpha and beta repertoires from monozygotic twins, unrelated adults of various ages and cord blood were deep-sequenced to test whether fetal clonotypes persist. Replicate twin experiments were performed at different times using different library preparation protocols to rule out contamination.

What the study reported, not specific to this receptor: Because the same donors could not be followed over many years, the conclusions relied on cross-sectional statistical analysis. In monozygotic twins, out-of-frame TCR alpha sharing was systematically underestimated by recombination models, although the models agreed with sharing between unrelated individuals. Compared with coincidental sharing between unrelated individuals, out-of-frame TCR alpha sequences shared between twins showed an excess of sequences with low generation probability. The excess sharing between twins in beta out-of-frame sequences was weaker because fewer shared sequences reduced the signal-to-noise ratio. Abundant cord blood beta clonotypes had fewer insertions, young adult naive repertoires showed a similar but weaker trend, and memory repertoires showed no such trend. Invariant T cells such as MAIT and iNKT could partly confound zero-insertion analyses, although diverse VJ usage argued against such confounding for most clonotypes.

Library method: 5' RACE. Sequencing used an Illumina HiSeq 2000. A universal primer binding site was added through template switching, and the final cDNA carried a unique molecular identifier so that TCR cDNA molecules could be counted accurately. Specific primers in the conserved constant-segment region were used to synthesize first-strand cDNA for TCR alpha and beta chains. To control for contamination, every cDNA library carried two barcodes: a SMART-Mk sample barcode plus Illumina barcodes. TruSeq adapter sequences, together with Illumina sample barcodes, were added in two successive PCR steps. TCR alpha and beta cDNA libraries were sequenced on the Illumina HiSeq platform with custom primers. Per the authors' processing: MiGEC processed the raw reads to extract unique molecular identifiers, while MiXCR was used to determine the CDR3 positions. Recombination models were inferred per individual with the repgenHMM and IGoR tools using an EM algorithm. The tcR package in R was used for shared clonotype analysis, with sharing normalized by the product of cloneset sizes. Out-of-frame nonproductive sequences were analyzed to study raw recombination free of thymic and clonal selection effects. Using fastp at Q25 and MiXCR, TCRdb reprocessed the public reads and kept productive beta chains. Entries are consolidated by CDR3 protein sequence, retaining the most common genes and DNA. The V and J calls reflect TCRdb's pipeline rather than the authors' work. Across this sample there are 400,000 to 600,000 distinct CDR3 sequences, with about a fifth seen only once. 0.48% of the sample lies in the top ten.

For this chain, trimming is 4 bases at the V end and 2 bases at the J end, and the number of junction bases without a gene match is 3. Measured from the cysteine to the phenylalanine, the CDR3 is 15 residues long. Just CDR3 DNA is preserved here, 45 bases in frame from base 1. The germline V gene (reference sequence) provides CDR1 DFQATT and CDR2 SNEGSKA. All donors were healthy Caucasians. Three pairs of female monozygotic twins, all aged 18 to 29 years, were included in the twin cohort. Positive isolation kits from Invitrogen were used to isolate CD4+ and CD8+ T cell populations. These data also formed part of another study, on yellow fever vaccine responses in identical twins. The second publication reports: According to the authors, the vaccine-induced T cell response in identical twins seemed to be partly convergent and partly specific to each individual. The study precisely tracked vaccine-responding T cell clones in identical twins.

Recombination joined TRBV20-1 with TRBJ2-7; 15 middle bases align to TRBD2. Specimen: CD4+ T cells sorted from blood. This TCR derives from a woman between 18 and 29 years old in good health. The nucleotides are TGCAGTGCTATGGGACTAGCGGGAGGAACCTACGAGCAGTACTTC. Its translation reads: CSAMGLAGGTYEQYF.